These 27 T cell receptor beta chains originate from one sample sequenced in a study of glioma-infiltrating T cells after dendritic cell vaccination (dated by TCRdb to 2016 to 2017). The time point label, read with the paper, signifies: after dendritic cell vaccination, including at tumor progression/relapse. Receptor libraries were prepared by the immunoSEQ multiplex PCR assay. This is the immuneACCESS table as TCRdb keeps it, with only in-frame sequences that have V and J called. A part of the clones is gone; compared with another copy, unresolved V genes explain less than half, and the rest is unexplained. For this sample there are more than 85,000 clones; around 89% appear just once. Together, the top ten hold approximately 3% of the sample. Sequencing was performed on blood, taken after dendritic cell vaccination. Receptors originate from a human donor with glioblastoma.

The chain is built from TRBV5-1 and TRBJ2-1, with D uncertain. V shed 1 base and J shed 5 bases, with 10 bases lying between them. Germline CDR1 and CDR2: SGHRS and YFSETQ. The CDR3 has 14 amino acids. The CDR3 DNA sequence: TGCGCCAGCAGCTTGTCGAGACTGAACAATGAGCAGTTCTTC. It codes for CASSLSRLNNEQFF.

The chain links TRBV30 to TRBJ2-3, with D possibly being TRBD2 (6 bases). The germline V and J ends were trimmed by 0 bases and 0 bases, with 7 bases remaining between them. The germline V gene encodes CDR1 GTSNPN and CDR2 SVGIG (reference sequence). CDR3 length: 14 amino acids. CDR3 region: CAWSVGSSTDTQYF. CDR3 coding DNA: TGTGCCTGGAGTGTCGGGAGCAGCACAGATACGCAGTATTTT.

The J gene is TRBJ1-1, the V gene TRBV11-2; TRBD1 matches 10 bases. The CDR3 contains 16 residues. Germline loops: CDR1 SGHAT, CDR2 FQNNGV. V was pared by 3 bases and J by 2 bases, with 6 bases of the junction left unmatched. CDR3 nucleotides: TGTGCCAGCAGCTTGAGGGGGGACAGGGGAAACACTGAAGCTTTCTTT. Amino acids: CASSLRGDRGNTEAFF. Full variable domain (outside the CDR3, taken from reference TRBV11-2 and TRBJ1-1): EAGVAQSPRYKIIEKRQSVAFWCNPISGHATLYWYQQILGQGPKLLIQFQNNGVVDDSQLPKDRFSAERLKGVDSTLKIQPAKLEDSAVYLCASSLRGDRGNTEAFFGQGTRLTVV.

The chain has TRBV19 and TRBJ2-7, with TRBD2 matching over 8 bases. Germline values: CDR1 LNHDA, CDR2 SQIVND (reference sequence). Unmatched junction bases numbered 12, after V lost 4 bases and J lost 4 bases. The CDR3 length is 16 residues. The CDR3 protein is CASSTGSSGNRYEQYF. In DNA form, the CDR3 reads TGTGCCAGTAGTACGGGCAGTAGCGGGAATCGTTACGAGCAGTACTTC. Full variable domain (outside the CDR3, taken from reference TRBV19 and TRBJ2-7): DGGITQSPKYLFRKEGQNVTLSCEQNLNHDAMYWYRQDPGQGLRLIYYSQIVNDFQKGDIAEGYSVSREKKESFPLTVTSAQKNPTAFYLCASSTGSSGNRYEQYFGPGTRLTVT.

This chain connects TRBV19 to TRBJ1-2; possibly TRBD1 for D (6 bases). The CDR3 runs 14 residues. Germline V gene data show CDR1 as LNHDA and CDR2 as SQIVND (reference sequence). Trimming cost V 3 bases and J 3 bases, with 11 bases left between them. The CDR3: CASSIQQGDYGYTF. CDR3 in DNA: TGTGCCAGTAGTATCCAACAGGGAGACTATGGCTACACCTTC. The full variable domain, with the rest looked up from reference TRBV19 and TRBJ1-2, is DGGITQSPKYLFRKEGQNVTLSCEQNLNHDAMYWYRQDPGQGLRLIYYSQIVNDFQKGDIAEGYSVSREKKESFPLTVTSAQKNPTAFYLCASSIQQGDYGYTFGSGTRLTVV.

Concerning this clone: The sample contains more than one DNA sequence encoding this CDR3. The CDR3 coding sequence is TGTGCCAGCTCACCACAGGAGGCCTCCTACGAGCAGTACTTC. Its protein product is CASSPQEASYEQYF. The rearrangement joins TRBV18 to TRBJ2-7, with D possibly matching TRBD2 (5 bases). CDR3 length: 14 amino acids. Germline CDR1 and CDR2: KGHSH and LQKENI. With 1 base removed from V and 0 bases from J, the gap between germline ends came to 7 bases.

Here the CDR3 reads CASSLTQGTNYGYTF. The CDR3 region has the DNA TGCGCCAGCAGCTTGACACAGGGTACGAACTATGGCTACACCTTC. The chain uses TRBV5-1 and TRBJ1-2; possibly TRBD1 for D (6 bases). V gave up 1 base and J gave up 2 bases, with 12 bases separating them. Germline V gene sequence: CDR1 SGHRS, CDR2 YFSETQ. CDR3 length equals 15 residues.

The chain recombines TRBV18 with TRBJ2-7; D not resolved. The CDR3 runs 13 residues. Germline V gives CDR1 KGHSH, CDR2 LQKENI. Trimming left V 2 bases short and J 5 bases short, with 10 bases between. The CDR3 loop is CASSPGPANEQYF. The CDR3 nucleotides are TGTGCCAGCTCACCAGGCCCCGCCAACGAGCAGTACTTC.

This clone was seen a single time. V and J are TRBV6-5 and TRBJ2-7, with 8 bases that match TRBD2. The ends lost 2 bases at V and 5 bases at J; junction bases unmatched: 8. Germline CDR1 reads MNHEY; CDR2 reads SVGAGI. This CDR3 is 15 amino acids long. Here the CDR3 DNA reads TGTGCCAGCAGTTACGGGATAGCGGGAAGGGACGAGCAGTACTTC. The encoded protein is CASSYGIAGRDEQYF.

The V and J genes are TRBV10-3 and TRBJ2-5, with D perhaps matching TRBD2 (6 bases). The length of the CDR3 is 20 residues. Germline V gives CDR1 ENHRY, CDR2 SYGVKD. V shed 3 bases and J shed 0 bases, with 26 bases lying between them. The CDR3 protein is CAISDRGANRPVGHQETQYF. As DNA, the CDR3 is TGTGCCATCAGTGACCGCGGGGCTAACAGGCCAGTGGGGCACCAAGAGACCCAGTACTTC.

The V and J genes are TRBV19 and TRBJ2-7; 8 nucleotides line up with TRBD1. CDR3 length equals 12 residues. The germline gives CDR1 LNHDA, CDR2 SQIVND (reference sequence). Trimming at V came to 9 bases and at J to 4 bases, leaving 5 bases not matched to a gene. The CDR3, as DNA: TGTGCCAGGGAGACAGGGGTTTACGAGCAGTACTTC. This encodes CARETGVYEQYF.

The rearrangement joins TRBV2 to TRBJ2-2; TRBD1 matches 7 bases. The ends lost 7 bases at V and 4 bases at J; junction bases unmatched: 9. Per germline, CDR1 SNHLY and CDR2 FYNNEI. The CDR3 runs 15 residues. Here the CDR3 DNA reads TGTGCCAGCATGAGATCCGGGACAGTCACCGGGGAGCTGTTTTTT. This encodes CASMRSGTVTGELFF. The whole variable domain, filled in from reference TRBV2 and TRBJ2-2, reads EPEVTQTPSHQVTQMGQEVILRCVPISNHLYFYWYRQILGQKVEFLVSFYNNEISEKSEIFDDQFSVERPDGSNFTLKIRSTKLEDSAMYFCASMRSGTVTGELFFGEGSRLTVL.

To note about this clone: Other DNA variants within this sample encode the same CDR3. V is TRBV19 and J is TRBJ1-6; D uncertain. This CDR3 comprises 15 residues. In germline, CDR1 is LNHDA, CDR2 SQIVND (reference sequence). V lost 9 bases and J lost 10, with 22 bases in between. The chain's CDR3 is CARRKARAVNSPLHF. CDR3 coding DNA: TGTGCCAGGCGCAAAGCGAGGGCTGTTAACTCACCCCTCCACTTT.

V gene TRBV2 combines with J gene TRBJ2-6; TRBD1 agrees at 7 bases. CDR3 length: 16 amino acids. Germline V gene lookup returns CDR1 SNHLY and CDR2 FYNNEI. Trimming took 8 bases from V and 0 from J; bases not matched to a gene: 7. The CDR3 DNA is TGTGCCAGCGGGAAGGGGGCCCTCTCTGGGGCCAACGTCCTGACTTTC. It encodes CASGKGALSGANVLTF.

J is TRBJ2-5 and V is TRBV14; 13 bases fit TRBD2. Trimming at V came to 1 base and at J to 5 bases, leaving 1 base not matched to a gene. This CDR3 comprises 15 residues. Germline V gene sequence: CDR1 SGHDN, CDR2 FVKESK. The CDR3 loop reads CASSQATSGGETQYF. For the CDR3, the DNA is TGTGCCAGCAGCCAAGCGACTAGCGGGGGGGAGACCCAGTACTTC.

As concerns this clone: The same CDR3 can be traced to other DNA sequences in this sample. The J gene is TRBJ1-3, the V gene TRBV9, with TRBD1 matching over 8 bases. The length of the CDR3 is 15 residues. Germline V CDR1 and CDR2: SGDLS, YYNGEE. Germline trimming cut 0 bases from V and 4 bases from J; bases unmatched to any gene: 3. The CDR3 here is CASSVEAGGGNTIYF. The DNA of the CDR3 is TGTGCCAGCAGCGTAGAGGCAGGGGGCGGAAACACCATATATTTT.

Turning to this clone: Additional DNA sequences in this sample encode the identical CDR3. The rearrangement joins TRBV5-1 to TRBJ1-4, with TRBD1 as a possible D gene (5 bases). The germline V gene encodes CDR1 SGHRS and CDR2 YFSETQ. V dropped 0 bases and J dropped 0 bases, with 9 bases sitting between them. CDR3 length: 16 amino acids. CDR3 in DNA: TGCGCCAGCAGCTTGGCAAGGGGTGCAACTAATGAAAAACTGTTTTTT. This encodes CASSLARGATNEKLFF.

The chain couples TRBV7-8 to TRBJ1-4; D is perhaps TRBD1 (5 bases). Germline CDR1 and CDR2: SGHVS and FQNEAQ. V lost 4 bases to trimming and J lost 3 bases, with 18 bases between them. The CDR3 is 17 residues long. The CDR3 DNA follows: TGTGCCAGCAGCTACAAGGTAGGGGTCGTATCTAATGAAAAACTGTTTTTT. Translation: CASSYKVGVVSNEKLFF.

The chain links TRBV9 to TRBJ2-1; 8 bases align to TRBD2. This CDR3 contains 17 residues. V lost 0 bases, J lost 0 bases, and 5 bases stayed unmatched. Germline V CDR1 and CDR2: SGDLS, YYNGEE. CDR3 residues: CASSVGASGHSYNEQFF. The CDR3 nucleotides are TGTGCCAGCAGCGTAGGGGCTAGCGGGCACTCCTACAATGAGCAGTTCTTC.

CDR3 sequence: CASSFVPGAATEAFF. In DNA, the CDR3 is TGTGCCAGCAGCTTTGTTCCAGGGGCGGCCACTGAAGCTTTCTTT. The chain employs TRBV12-1 and TRBJ1-1; TRBD1 is the table's D call, not checked against the DNA. TRBV12-1 is assigned pseudogene status. CDR3 length: 15 amino acids.

Here the CDR3 reads CASSAGQGFSYEQYF. In DNA form, the CDR3 reads TGTGCCAGCTCAGCGGGACAGGGATTTTCCTACGAGCAGTACTTC. This sequence joins TRBV18 and TRBJ2-7, with 9 bases that match TRBD1. CDR3 size: 15 residues. J lost 1 base, V lost 5 bases, and 6 bases had no gene match. Germline assignment: CDR1 KGHSH and CDR2 LQKENI.

V and J are TRBV5-1 and TRBJ2-4, with TRBD2 matching over 13 bases. CDR1 and CDR2 (germline): SGHRS, YFSETQ. CDR3 length: 19 amino acids. Trimming cost V 0 bases and J 1 base; bases outside gene matches: 7. The DNA for the CDR3 is TGCGCCAGCAGCTTGGGGACTAGCGGGAGTAGCGAGGCCAAAAACATTCAGTACTTC. Translated, it gives CASSLGTSGSSEAKNIQYF. The full variable domain, its missing parts supplied by reference TRBV5-1 and TRBJ2-4, is KAGVTQTPRYLIKTRGQQVTLSCSPISGHRSVSWYQQTPGQGLQFLFEYFSETQRNKGNFPGRFSGRQFSNSRSEMNVSTLELGDSALYLCASSLGTSGSSEAKNIQYFGAGTRLSVL.

This chain uses TRBV2 with TRBJ2-7, with 8 bases matching TRBD1. With 9 bases clipped from V and 2 bases from J, the junction kept 3 bases outside the gene matches. CDR1 and CDR2 from the germline V gene are SNHLY and FYNNEI. This CDR3 is 12 amino acids long. CDR3: CASLQGAYEQYF. CDR3 in DNA: TGTGCCAGTCTACAGGGGGCCTACGAGCAGTACTTC.

A remark on this clone: Other DNA sequences within the sample encode an identical CDR3. The gene calls are TRBV7-2 and TRBJ1-5; TRBD1 matches 10 bases. The CDR3 is 15 amino acids. Losses at the gene ends were 1 base for V and 6 bases for J; bases not matched to a gene: 3. CDR1 and CDR2 from the germline V gene are SGHTA and FQGNSA. The CDR3, as DNA: TGTGCCAGCAGCTTAGGGGGGACAGGGGTTCAGCCCCAGCATTTT. Translated, it gives CASSLGGTGVQPQHF.

This sequence joins TRBV6-1 and TRBJ1-2; a weak D match, TRBD1 (5 bases). V shed 2 bases and J shed 6 bases, with 13 bases lying between them. The CDR3 consists of 14 residues. Germline-derived CDR1 and CDR2 are MNHNS and SASEGT. CDR3 DNA sequence: TGTGCCAGCAGTGAACGCGGCAGGGCGAATGGCTACACCTTC. It encodes CASSERGRANGYTF.

The V and J genes are TRBV13 and TRBJ2-1; tentatively, D is TRBD2 (5 bases). V was cut by 6 bases and J by 7 bases, with 16 bases left in between. The germline CDR1 and CDR2 sequences are PRHDT and FYEKMQ (reference sequence). This CDR3 region has 14 residues. CDR3: CASRMAGRRNEQFF. In nucleotides, the CDR3 is TGTGCCAGCAGGATGGCGGGCCGGCGGAATGAGCAGTTCTTC.

V is TRBV2 and J is TRBJ1-1; no definite D call. Trimming shortened V by 5 bases and J by 3 bases, and 10 bases separated the two germline ends. This CDR3 is built from 13 residues. Germline assignment: CDR1 SNHLY and CDR2 FYNNEI. The DNA for the CDR3 is TGTGCCAGCAGTCAGGTAATGGACACTGAAGCTTTCTTT. It codes for CASSQVMDTEAFF.